This is a list of T cell receptor beta chains from one sample in a study of blood T cell repertoires in COVID-19. The assay was immunoSEQ multiplex PCR, and TCRdb's table has in-frame clones only and misses some. The sample records about half a million clones, roughly 87% being singletons. Sequencing was carried out using peripheral blood. The source is a man between 18 and 35 years old with COVID-19, enrolled during active disease. Each CDR3 is given with its conserved first and last residue. A D gene is named only where the DNA matches it firmly. Expanded clones get a size class; other rows say once, few or many, or leave the size out.

V gene	J gene	D gene	clone size	CDR3 protein	CDR3 DNA
TRBV18	TRBJ2-1	-	once	CASSPQQGYEQFF	TGTGCCAGCTCACCACAACAGGGCTATGAGCAGTTCTTC
TRBV11-2	TRBJ2-1	TRBD2	-	CASSVHLAELENEQFF	TGTGCCAGCAGCGTCCATCTAGCGGAATTAGAAAATGAGCAGTTCTTC
TRBV28	TRBJ2-2	TRBD2	-	CASKKGGRLAANTGELFF	TGTGCCAGCAAGAAAGGGGGGAGACTAGCGGCGAACACCGGGGAGCTGTTTTTT
TRBV5-1	TRBJ2-7	TRBD2	-	CASSLEWEGRYEQYF	TGCGCCAGCAGCTTGGAGTGGGAGGGCAGATACGAGCAGTACTTC
TRBV29-1	TRBJ1-2	TRBD1	-	CSARTGGWYGYTF	TGCAGCGCTAGGACAGGGGGCTGGTATGGCTACACCTTC
TRBV5-1	TRBJ2-3	TRBD2	-	CASSLVGLAGVDTQYF	TGCGCCAGCAGCTTGGTAGGACTAGCGGGAGTGGATACGCAGTATTTT
TRBV15	TRBJ2-3	TRBD2	-	CATSRDLKGGTSTDTQYF	TGTGCCACCAGCAGAGATCTGAAGGGAGGGACTAGCACAGATACGCAGTATTTT
TRBV5-6	TRBJ2-7	TRBD2	-	CASSLRTSGRPYEQYF	TGTGCCAGCAGCCTTAGGACTAGCGGGAGGCCTTACGAGCAGTACTTC
TRBV5-1	TRBJ2-5	-	-	CASSRDSTEETQYF	TGCGCCAGCAGCCGGGACTCGACTGAAGAGACCCAGTACTTC
TRBV6-6	TRBJ2-1	TRBD2	-	CASSGTSAYNEQFF	TGTGCCAGCAGCGGGACTAGCGCGTACAATGAGCAGTTCTTC
TRBV28	TRBJ1-5	TRBD1	-	CASRDRVMERPQHF	TGTGCCTCCCGGGACAGAGTCATGGAGCGGCCCCAGCATTTT
TRBV11-2	TRBJ1-1	-	-	CASSSPQDTEAFF	TGTGCCAGCAGCTCCCCCCAGGACACTGAAGCTTTCTTT
TRBV5-1	TRBJ2-3	TRBD2	-	CASKIGLGLAGGKTQYF	TGCGCCAGCAAGATAGGGTTGGGACTAGCGGGAGGGAAAACGCAGTATTTT
TRBV7-2	TRBJ2-1	-	-	CASSLGASYNEQFF	TGTGCCAGCAGCTTGGGGGCCTCCTACAATGAGCAGTTCTTC
TRBV19	TRBJ2-7	TRBD1	-	CASSRDSSYEQYF	TGTGCCAGTAGTAGGGACAGTTCCTACGAGCAGTACTTC
TRBV7-9	TRBJ2-5	-	-	CASSLIGQRRETQYF	TGTGCCAGCAGCTTAATCGGACAGAGGCGAGAGACCCAGTACTTC
TRBV11-2	TRBJ2-1	TRBD2	-	CASSPARRSGGDNEQFF	TGTGCCAGCAGCCCAGCCCGCCGGTCGGGGGGGGACAATGAGCAGTTCTTC
TRBV3-1/TRBV3-2	TRBJ2-1	TRBD1	-	CASSLGDSEQFF	TGTGCCAGCAGCTTAGGGGACAGCGAGCAGTTCTTC
TRBV5-4	TRBJ1-2	TRBD1	-	CASSMTGTGGGYGYTF	TGTGCCAGCAGCATGACCGGGACAGGGGGCGGCTATGGCTACACCTTC
TRBV6-1	TRBJ1-5	TRBD1	few	CASSDQDRGGQPQHF	TGTGCCAGCAGTGATCAGGACAGGGGTGGTCAGCCCCAGCATTTT
TRBV11-2	TRBJ1-2	-	-	CASSLSGGYTF	TGTGCCAGCAGCTTAAGTGGCGGCTACACCTTC
TRBV4-1	TRBJ1-1	-	-	CASSQGGSGEMNTEAFF	TGCGCCAGCAGCCAAGGAGGTTCCGGAGAGATGAACACTGAAGCTTTCTTT
TRBV25-1	TRBJ1-4	-	-	CASSIGGGSEKLFF	TGTGCCAGCAGTATAGGCGGGGGAAGCGAAAAACTGTTTTTT
TRBV5-6	TRBJ2-3	-	-	CASSETRGTQYF	TGTGCCAGCAGCGAGACCCGCGGTACGCAGTATTTT
TRBV3-1/TRBV3-2	TRBJ2-6	TRBD1	-	CASSHHNQGARGANVLTF	TGTGCCAGCAGCCACCACAACCAGGGGGCGCGGGGGGCCAACGTCCTGACTTTC
TRBV27	TRBJ2-3	-	-	CASSFDRARGTQYF	TGTGCCAGCAGTTTCGACCGAGCCCGAGGAACGCAGTATTTT
TRBV6-6	TRBJ1-4	TRBD1	-	CATSPGGRAEKLFF	TGTGCCACCTCGCCAGGGGGGCGGGCTGAAAAACTGTTTTTT
TRBV5-5	TRBJ2-7	-	once	CASSRSYEQYF	TGTGCCAGCAGCCGGTCCTACGAGCAGTACTTC
TRBV9	TRBJ2-3	TRBD2	once	CASSVGLARFTDTQYF	TGTGCCAGCAGCGTAGGACTAGCTCGTTTCACAGATACGCAGTATTTT
TRBV2	TRBJ2-7	-	-	CASRRTGTLGLYEQYF	TGTGCCAGCAGGAGAACCGGGACTTTAGGTCTCTACGAGCAGTACTTC
TRBV11-2	TRBJ1-4	-	once	CASSSNQGWFNEKLFF	TGTGCCAGCAGCTCAAACCAGGGTTGGTTTAATGAAAAACTGTTTTTT
TRBV6-4	TRBJ2-7	TRBD2	-	CASHNTTPAGEQYF	TGTGCCAGTCATAACACGACCCCAGCGGGGGAGCAGTACTTC
TRBV1	TRBJ2-5	-	-	CTSSHNMGTREGQETQYF	TGCACCAGCAGCCATAATATGGGGACTAGGGAGGGCCAAGAGACCCAGTACTTC
TRBV5-1	TRBJ2-2	-	-	CASSVNTNQGTGELFF	TGCGCCAGCAGCGTGAACACTAACCAGGGGACCGGGGAGCTGTTTTTT
TRBV6-1	TRBJ2-7	TRBD2	-	CASSENSGGGRYEQYF	TGTGCCAGCAGTGAAAACAGCGGGGGGGGCAGGTACGAGCAGTACTTC
TRBV7-3	TRBJ2-4	-	-	CASSLDGQLAKNIQYF	TGTGCCAGCAGCTTAGACGGACAGCTAGCCAAAAACATTCAGTACTTC
TRBV5-1	TRBJ2-5	-	few	CASSSQYQETQYF	TGCGCCAGCAGCTCCCAGTACCAAGAGACCCAGTACTTC
TRBV10-2	TRBJ2-2	TRBD2	-	CASTREGLTGELFF	TGCGCCAGCACCCGGGAGGGCCTGACCGGGGAGCTGTTTTTT
TRBV7-3	TRBJ1-6	-	-	CASSLQGYNSPLHF	TGTGCCAGCAGCTTACAGGGGTATAATTCACCCCTCCACTTT
TRBV19	TRBJ2-1	-	-	CATRLQTYNEQFF	TGTGCCACCCGACTGCAAACCTACAATGAGCAGTTCTTC
TRBV7-2	TRBJ2-5	TRBD2	-	CASSPQAGAWETQYF	TGTGCCAGCAGCCCTCAAGCGGGGGCCTGGGAGACCCAGTACTTC
TRBV19	TRBJ2-2	TRBD1	once	CASIRTGEATGELFF	TGTGCCAGTATTAGGACAGGCGAAGCCACCGGGGAGCTGTTTTTT
TRBV5-4	TRBJ1-2	-	-	CASSPAQLPAGYTF	TGTGCCAGCAGCCCCGCCCAGTTGCCTGCCGGCTACACCTTC
TRBV7-6	TRBJ2-5	-	-	CASSREAGGETQYF	TGTGCCAGCAGCAGAGAAGCGGGTGGAGAGACCCAGTACTTC
TRBV5-4	TRBJ1-4	-	-	CASSLQGWNEKLFF	TGTGCCAGCAGCCTACAGGGTTGGAATGAAAAACTGTTTTTT
TRBV2	TRBJ2-3	TRBD2	-	CASTENGLAGDTQYF	TGTGCCAGCACCGAAAATGGGCTAGCGGGAGATACGCAGTATTTT
TRBV30	TRBJ2-7	-	-	CAWSPTRRGRIYEQYF	TGTGCCTGGAGCCCAACCCGGAGGGGTCGTATCTACGAGCAGTACTTC
TRBV7-2	TRBJ2-7	TRBD1	-	CASSLTGHEQYF	TGTGCCAGCAGCTTGACAGGGCACGAGCAGTACTTC
TRBV16	TRBJ1-3	TRBD1	-	CASSQEGQGNTIYF	TGTGCCAGCAGCCAAGAGGGACAGGGAAACACCATATATTTT
TRBV25-1	TRBJ2-5	TRBD2	-	CASSDSNLAVQETQYF	TGTGCCAGCAGTGATTCCAATCTAGCGGTACAAGAGACCCAGTACTTC
TRBV6-5	TRBJ1-5	-	once	CASSQGIGNQPQHF	TGTGCCAGCAGCCAGGGGATCGGCAATCAGCCCCAGCATTTT
TRBV3-1/TRBV3-2	TRBJ1-5	TRBD1	-	CASSQGTGYQPQHF	TGTGCCAGCAGCCAAGGGACAGGGTATCAGCCCCAGCATTTT
TRBV5-6	TRBJ2-2	-	-	CASSQLVGRGTGELFF	TGTGCCAGCAGCCAACTCGTAGGTCGGGGGACCGGGGAGCTGTTTTTT
TRBV11-3	TRBJ2-3	TRBD2	-	CASSLRGGLQGGADTQYF	TGTGCCAGCAGCTTACGGGGGGGCTTACAGGGAGGTGCAGATACGCAGTATTTT
TRBV19	TRBJ2-1	TRBD2	-	CASSIGTRSSYNEQFF	TGTGCCAGTAGTATAGGGACTAGATCTTCGTACAATGAGCAGTTCTTC